This T cell receptor beta chain was recorded in a study of cytomegalovirus exposure and HLA in healthy donors. PCR amplification relied on 60 Vbeta primers (plus 13 Jbeta primers). Data came from immunoSEQ multiplex PCR; TCRdb stores just in-frame clones and leaves some out. The sample has 110,000 to 150,000 clones, about 72% seen once. On this clone itself: Its antigen is currently unknown.

General observations from the study: Equally common other TCR beta chains were less clonally expanded than HLA-associated ones, a later analysis found. Later analysis associated a missense DCLRE1C variant with TCR beta V- and J-gene trimming. Common viral pathogens were later found to be apparently linked to several of the most significant clusters.

Germline loops: CDR1 SGHVS, CDR2 FQNEAQ. V shed 5 bases and J 2 bases; nucleotides not matched to a gene: 9. The CDR3 runs 16 residues. The source is a man between 35 and 55 years old in good health and CMV-seronegative. Sequencing was carried out using PBMCs. The chain carries TRBV7-8 and TRBJ2-3; 8 nucleotides line up with TRBD1. CDR3 protein: CASSGSRGRATDTQYF. The CDR3 nucleotides read TGTGCCAGCAGCGGCAGCAGGGGGCGCGCCACAGATACGCAGTATTTT.